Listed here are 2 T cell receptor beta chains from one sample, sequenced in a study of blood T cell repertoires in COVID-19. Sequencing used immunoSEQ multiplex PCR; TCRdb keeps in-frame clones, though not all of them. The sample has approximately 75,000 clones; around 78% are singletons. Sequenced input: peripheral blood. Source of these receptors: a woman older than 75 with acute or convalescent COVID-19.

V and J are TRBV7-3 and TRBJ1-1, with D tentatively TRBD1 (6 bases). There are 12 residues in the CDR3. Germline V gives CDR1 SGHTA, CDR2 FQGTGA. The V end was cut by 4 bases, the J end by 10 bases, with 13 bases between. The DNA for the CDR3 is TGTGCCAGCAGCTCTGAGGGGGGGCGAGCTTTCTTT. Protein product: CASSSEGGRAFF.

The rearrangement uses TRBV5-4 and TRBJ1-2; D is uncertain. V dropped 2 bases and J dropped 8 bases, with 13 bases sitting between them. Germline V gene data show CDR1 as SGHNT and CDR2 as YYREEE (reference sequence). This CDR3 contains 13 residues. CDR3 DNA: TGTGCCAGCAGCTTAGATTTGATGGCCGGCTACACCTTC. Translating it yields CASSLDLMAGYTF. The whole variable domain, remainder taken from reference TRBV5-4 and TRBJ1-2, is ETGVTQSPTHLIKTRGQQVTLRCSSQSGHNTVSWYQQALGQGPQFIFQYYREEENGRGNFPPRFSGLQFPNYSSELNVNALELDDSALYLCASSLDLMAGYTFGSGTRLTVV.